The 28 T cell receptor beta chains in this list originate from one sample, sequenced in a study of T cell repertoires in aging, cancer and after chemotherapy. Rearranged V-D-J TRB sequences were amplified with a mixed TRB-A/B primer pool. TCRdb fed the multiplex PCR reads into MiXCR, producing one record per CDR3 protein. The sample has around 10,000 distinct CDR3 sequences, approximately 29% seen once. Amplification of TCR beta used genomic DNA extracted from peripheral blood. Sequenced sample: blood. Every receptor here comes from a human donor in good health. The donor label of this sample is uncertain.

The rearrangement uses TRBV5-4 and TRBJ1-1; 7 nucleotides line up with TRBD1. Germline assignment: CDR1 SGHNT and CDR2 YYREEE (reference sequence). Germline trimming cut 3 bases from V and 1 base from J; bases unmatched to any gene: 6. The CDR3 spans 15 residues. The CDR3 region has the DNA TGTGCCAGCAGCTCCGGAGGGGGCCAGAACACTGAAGCTTTCTTT. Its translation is CASSSGGGQNTEAFF.

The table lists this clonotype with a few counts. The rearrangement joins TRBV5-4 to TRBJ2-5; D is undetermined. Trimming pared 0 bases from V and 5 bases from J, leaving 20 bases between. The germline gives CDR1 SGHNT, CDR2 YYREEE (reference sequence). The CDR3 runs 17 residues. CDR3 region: CASSLAGRLGSGETQYF. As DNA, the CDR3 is TGTGCCAGCAGCTTGGCTGGCAGGCTCGGGTCCGGGGAGACCCAGTACTTC.

CDR3 protein: CASSPQLVREFNYGYTF. In DNA form, the CDR3 reads TGTGCCAGCTCGCCCCAACTTGTCCGGGAATTCAACTATGGCTACACCTTC. This chain connects TRBV18 to TRBJ1-2; D not resolved. This CDR3 has 17 residues. Between the trimmed V and J ends, which lost 6 bases and 2 bases, there was a span of 22 bases. Per germline, CDR1 KGHSH and CDR2 LQKENI.

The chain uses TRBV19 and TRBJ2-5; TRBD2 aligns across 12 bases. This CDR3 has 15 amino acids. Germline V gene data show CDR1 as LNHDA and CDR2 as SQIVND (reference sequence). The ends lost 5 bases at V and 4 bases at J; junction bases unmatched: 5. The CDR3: CASSGLAGTGETQYF. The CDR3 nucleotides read TGTGCCAGTAGTGGACTAGCGGGGACGGGAGAGACCCAGTACTTC.

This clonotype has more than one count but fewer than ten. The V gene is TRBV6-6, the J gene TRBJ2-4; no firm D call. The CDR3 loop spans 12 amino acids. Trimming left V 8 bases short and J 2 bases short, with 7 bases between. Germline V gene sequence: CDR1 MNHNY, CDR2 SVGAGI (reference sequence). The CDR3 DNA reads TGTGCCAGCGGAGCAACCAAAAACATTCAGTACTTC. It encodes CASGATKNIQYF.

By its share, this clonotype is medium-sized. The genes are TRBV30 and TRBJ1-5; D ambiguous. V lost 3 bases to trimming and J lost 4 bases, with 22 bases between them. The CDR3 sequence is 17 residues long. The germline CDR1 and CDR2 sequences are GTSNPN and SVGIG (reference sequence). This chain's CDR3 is CAWSDPDPYSGNQPQHF. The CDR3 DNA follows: TGTGCCTGGAGCGATCCGGATCCATACTCAGGAAATCAGCCCCAGCATTTT.

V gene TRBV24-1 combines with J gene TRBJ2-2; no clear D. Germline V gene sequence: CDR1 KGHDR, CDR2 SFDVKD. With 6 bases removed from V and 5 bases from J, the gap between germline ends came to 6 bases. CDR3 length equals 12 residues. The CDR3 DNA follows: TGTGCCACCAGTAAGAGAACCGGGGAGCTGTTTTTT. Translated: CATSKRTGELFF.

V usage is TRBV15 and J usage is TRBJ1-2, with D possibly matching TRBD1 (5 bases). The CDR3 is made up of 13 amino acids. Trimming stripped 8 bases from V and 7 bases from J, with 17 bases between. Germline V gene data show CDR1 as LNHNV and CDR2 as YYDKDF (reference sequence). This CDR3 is CATETTGRAGYTF. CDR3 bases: TGTGCCACCGAAACCACAGGTCGGGCTGGCTACACCTTC.

In DNA form, the CDR3 reads TGTGCCAGCAGCCTCAGACTAGCGGGGGGGCCCGTCGAGACCCAGTACTTC. Protein sequence: CASSLRLAGGPVETQYF. The rearrangement links TRBV7-6 to TRBJ2-5; 14 positions agree with TRBD2. Trimming cost V 5 bases and J 5 bases; bases outside gene matches: 10. This CDR3 region has 17 residues. Germline V CDR1 and CDR2: SGHVS, FNYEAQ.

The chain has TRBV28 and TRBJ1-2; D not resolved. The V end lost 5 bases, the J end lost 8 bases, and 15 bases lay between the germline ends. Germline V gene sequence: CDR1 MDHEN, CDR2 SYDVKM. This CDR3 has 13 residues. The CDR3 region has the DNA TGTGCCAGCAGTCCGGATGGGCTGTTAGGCTACACCTTC. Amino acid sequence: CASSPDGLLGYTF.

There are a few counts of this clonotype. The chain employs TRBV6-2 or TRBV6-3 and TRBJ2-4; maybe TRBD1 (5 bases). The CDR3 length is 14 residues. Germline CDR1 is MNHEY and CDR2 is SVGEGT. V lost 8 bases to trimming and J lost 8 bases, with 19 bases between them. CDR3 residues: CASRHMGPRHIQYF. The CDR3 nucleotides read TGTGCCAGCCGACATATGGGGCCTAGGCACATTCAGTACTTC.

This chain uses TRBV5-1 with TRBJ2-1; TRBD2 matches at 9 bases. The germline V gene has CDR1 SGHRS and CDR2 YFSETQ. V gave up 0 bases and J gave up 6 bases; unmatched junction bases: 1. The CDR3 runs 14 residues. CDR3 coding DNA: TGCGCCAGCAGCTTGGAACTAGCGGGCAATGAGCAGTTCTTC. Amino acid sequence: CASSLELAGNEQFF.

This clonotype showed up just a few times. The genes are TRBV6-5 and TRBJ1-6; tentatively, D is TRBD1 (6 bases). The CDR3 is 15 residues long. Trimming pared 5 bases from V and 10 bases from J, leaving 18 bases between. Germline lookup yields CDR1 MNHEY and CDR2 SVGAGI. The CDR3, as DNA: TGTGCCAGCAGTGAAGCGAACGGACAGTCGTCACCCCTCCACTTT. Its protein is CASSEANGQSSPLHF.

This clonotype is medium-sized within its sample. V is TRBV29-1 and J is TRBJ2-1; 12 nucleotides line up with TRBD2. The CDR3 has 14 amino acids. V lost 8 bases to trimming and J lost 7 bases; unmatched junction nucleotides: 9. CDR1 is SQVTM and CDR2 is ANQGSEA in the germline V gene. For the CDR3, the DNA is TGCAGCCATGACGGACTAGCGGGAACGAATGAGCAGTTCTTC. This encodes CSHDGLAGTNEQFF.

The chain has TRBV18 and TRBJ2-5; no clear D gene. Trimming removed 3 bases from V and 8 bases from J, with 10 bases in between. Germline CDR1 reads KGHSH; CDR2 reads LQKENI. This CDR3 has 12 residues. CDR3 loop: CASSPVLDTQYF. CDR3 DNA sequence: TGTGCCAGCTCACCCGTTTTAGATACCCAGTACTTC.

This CDR3 is CASSIQAGLTNYGYTF. As DNA, the CDR3 is TGTGCCAGTAGTATCCAAGCAGGGCTCACTAACTATGGCTACACCTTC. This sequence joins TRBV19 and TRBJ1-2; maybe TRBD1 (5 bases). Trimming shortened V by 3 bases and J by 0 bases, and 14 bases separated the two germline ends. Germline CDR1 and CDR2: LNHDA and SQIVND (reference sequence). The CDR3 has 16 residues.

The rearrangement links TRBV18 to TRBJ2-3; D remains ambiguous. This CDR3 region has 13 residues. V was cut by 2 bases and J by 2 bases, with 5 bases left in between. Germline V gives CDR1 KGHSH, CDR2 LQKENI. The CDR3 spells CASSPLVTDTQYF. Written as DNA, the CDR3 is TGTGCCAGCTCACCATTGGTCACAGATACGCAGTATTTT.

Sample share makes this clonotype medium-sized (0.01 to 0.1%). The CDR3 spells CASSPDRGLNQPQHF. CDR3 bases: TGTGCCAGCAGTCCTGACAGGGGCTTAAATCAGCCCCAGCATTTT. The V and J genes are TRBV6-5 and TRBJ1-5, with 8 nucleotides matching TRBD1. There are 15 residues in the CDR3. V lost 5 bases and J lost 4; bases outside the gene matches: 7. Germline CDR1 reads MNHEY; CDR2 reads SVGAGI.

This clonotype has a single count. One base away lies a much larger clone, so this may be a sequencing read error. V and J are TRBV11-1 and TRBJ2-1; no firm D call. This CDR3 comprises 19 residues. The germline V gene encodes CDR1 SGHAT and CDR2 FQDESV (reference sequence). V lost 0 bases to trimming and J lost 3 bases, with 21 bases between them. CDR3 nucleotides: TGTGCCAGCAGCTTAGCTGGTACCGCGCAAATGTTCAGCTACAATGAGCAGTTCTTC. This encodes CASSLAGTAQMFSYNEQFF.

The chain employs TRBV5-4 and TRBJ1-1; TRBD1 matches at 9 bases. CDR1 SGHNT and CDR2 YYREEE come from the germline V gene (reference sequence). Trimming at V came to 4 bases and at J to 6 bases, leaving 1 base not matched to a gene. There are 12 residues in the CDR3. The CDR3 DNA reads TGTGCCAGCAGCCGACAGGGGGCTGAAGCTTTCTTT. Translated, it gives CASSRQGAEAFF.

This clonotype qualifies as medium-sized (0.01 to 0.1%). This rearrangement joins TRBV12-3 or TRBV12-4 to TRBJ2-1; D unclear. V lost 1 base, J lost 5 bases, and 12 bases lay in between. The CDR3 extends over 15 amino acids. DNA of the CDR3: TGTGCCAGCAGTTTAGTCGGCCGGCTAGACAATGAGCAGTTCTTC. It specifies CASSLVGRLDNEQFF.

The DNA for the CDR3 is TGTGCCAGCAGTCACACCGGACTAGCGGGCAACACAGATACGCAGTATTTT. It encodes CASSHTGLAGNTDTQYF. The J gene is TRBJ2-3, the V gene TRBV12-3 or TRBV12-4; 11 nucleotides agree with TRBD2. The ends lost 5 bases at V and 2 bases at J; junction bases unmatched: 9. The CDR3 has 17 residues.

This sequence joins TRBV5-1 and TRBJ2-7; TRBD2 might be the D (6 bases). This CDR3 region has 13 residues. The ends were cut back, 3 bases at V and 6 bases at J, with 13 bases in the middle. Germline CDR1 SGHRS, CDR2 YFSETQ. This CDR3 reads CASSSSGGGEQYF. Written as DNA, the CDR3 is TGCGCCAGCAGCTCTAGTGGGGGAGGCGAGCAGTACTTC.

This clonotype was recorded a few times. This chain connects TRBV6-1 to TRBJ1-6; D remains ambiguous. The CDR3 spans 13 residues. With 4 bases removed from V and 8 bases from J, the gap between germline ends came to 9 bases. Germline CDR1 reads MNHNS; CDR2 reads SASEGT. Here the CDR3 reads CASSVNKDSPLHF. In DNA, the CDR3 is TGTGCCAGCAGTGTTAACAAAGATTCACCCCTCCACTTT.

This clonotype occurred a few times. CDR3 sequence: CSARDVQGLGQPQHF. The CDR3 region has the DNA TGCAGTGCTAGAGACGTACAGGGTCTGGGTCAGCCCCAGCATTTT. The chain is built from TRBV20-1 and TRBJ1-5; weak D call: TRBD1 (6 bases). The length of the CDR3 is 15 residues. Trimming left V 0 bases short and J 6 bases short, with 15 bases between. Germline V CDR1 and CDR2: DFQATT, SNEGSKA (reference sequence).

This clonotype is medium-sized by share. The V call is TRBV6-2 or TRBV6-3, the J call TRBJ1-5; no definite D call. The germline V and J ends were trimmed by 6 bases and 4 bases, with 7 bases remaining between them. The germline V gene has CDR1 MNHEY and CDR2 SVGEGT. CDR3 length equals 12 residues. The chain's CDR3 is CASRQPNQPQHF. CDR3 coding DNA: TGTGCCAGCAGGCAGCCTAATCAGCCCCAGCATTTT.

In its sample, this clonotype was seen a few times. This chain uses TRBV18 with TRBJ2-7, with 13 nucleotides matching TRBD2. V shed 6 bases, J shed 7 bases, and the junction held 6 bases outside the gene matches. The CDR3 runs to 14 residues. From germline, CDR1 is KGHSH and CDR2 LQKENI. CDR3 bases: TGTGCCAGCTCGCAGGGACTAGCGGGAATGGAGCAGTACTTC. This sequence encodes CASSQGLAGMEQYF.

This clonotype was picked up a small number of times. The CDR3 bases are TGTGCCAGCAGCTTAAAGATCGGTTTCTCTCCGGGACAGGGGCCTTCGAACACCGGGGAGCTGTTTTTT. Protein: CASSLKIGFSPGQGPSNTGELFF. This chain links TRBV7-6 with TRBJ2-2; 10 bases agree with TRBD1. The CDR3 has 23 amino acids. Germline V gene lookup returns CDR1 SGHVS and CDR2 FNYEAQ. V shed 2 bases and J 0 bases; nucleotides not matched to a gene: 21. Full variable domain (outside the CDR3, taken from reference TRBV7-6 and TRBJ2-2): GAGVSQSPRYKVTKRGQDVALRCDPISGHVSLYWYRQALGQGPEFLTYFNYEAQQDKSGLPNDRFSAERPEGSISTLTIQRTEQRDSAMYRCASSLKIGFSPGQGPSNTGELFFGEGSRLTVL.